This TCR beta chain is drawn from a study of T cells in localized non-small cell lung cancer (dated by TCRdb to the early 2020s). For the study in its entirety: The study analyzed T cell repertoires of about 230 early-stage NSCLC patients, comparing tumors and uninvolved tumor-adjacent lungs. The cohort comprised 236 treatment-naïve NSCLC patients with resected, localized lung tumors. NSCLC patients had a mean age of approximately 66 years, and more than 120 were male and about 110 female.

About this clone: The target of this receptor is not known. No much larger clonotype is one base removed from it; base qualities were not supplied.

TCR beta CDR3 regions were sequenced from DNA using the immunoSEQ Assay. The original methods were these. T cell density was computed as TCR beta template counts normalized to usable DNA estimated by amplifying housekeeping genes. The preseqR package was used to estimate richness by extrapolating to 400,000 templates for PBMC samples and to 120,000 templates for tissue samples. Clonality was taken to be one minus Pielou's evenness. Tissue-enriched TCRs were identified by differential abundance testing using productive amino-acid clonotypes, minimum total count 5 and alpha 0.1. The Jaccard Index and the Morisita Overlap Index were used to quantify repertoire overlap between compartments. GLIPH grouped TCR beta CDR3s together with public tetramer-defined viral CDR3s, and a viral motif had to include at least three viral sequences and show V-gene enrichment. TCRdb re-hosts the immuneACCESS table, in-frame sequences only. Its copies lack some clones; in the studies checked, an unresolved V gene accounts for under half of them, and the cause for the rest is not known. The V and J calls and the clone size are those of that table, but D and trimming were determined from the DNA. In all, the sample holds about 19,000 clones, and roughly nine tenths of those were seen once. The ten biggest clones cover 2.7% of the sample.

What the authors observed across the whole study: Uninvolved tumor-adjacent lung showed the highest T cell clonality, higher than tumor, which suggests more focused antigenic responses in the uninvolved tumor-adjacent lung. Of the top 100 tumor clones, a median of about 53 were detected in paired uninvolved adjacent lung; roughly 26 were also among that lung's top 100. Because the study design was exploratory, TCR variables were selected using unadjusted p-values without false-discovery rate correction. Because multi-region tumor sequencing was not performed, intratumor heterogeneity could not be ruled out. Longer overall survival was associated with higher blood T cell density, whereas shorter survival was associated with higher adjacent-lung clonality.

CDR1 and CDR2 are read off the germline V gene as SGHTA and FQGNSA. The V and J ends are trimmed by 1 base and 5 bases, leaving 13 bases between them. The CDR3, from cysteine to phenylalanine, totals 15 residues. Only the CDR3 DNA stays, 45 bases, in frame from base 1. At diagnosis, peripheral blood, uninvolved tumor-adjacent lung and tumor were collected and were preserved as a mix of fresh-frozen and FFPE material. Blood samples were analyzed as peripheral blood mononuclear cells for TCR repertoire profiling. This sequence was found in a woman aged 35 to 69 with stage I lung adenocarcinoma. The sequences come from peripheral blood, collected before any cancer treatment. The receptor chain draws on TRBV7-2 and TRBJ2-3; the D gene is tentatively TRBD1 or TRBD2, each matching 5 bases. The nucleotide sequence reads TGTGCCAGCAGCTTAGGCCGGGGCCCGGGAGATACGCAGTATTTT. This encodes CASSLGRGPGDTQYF.